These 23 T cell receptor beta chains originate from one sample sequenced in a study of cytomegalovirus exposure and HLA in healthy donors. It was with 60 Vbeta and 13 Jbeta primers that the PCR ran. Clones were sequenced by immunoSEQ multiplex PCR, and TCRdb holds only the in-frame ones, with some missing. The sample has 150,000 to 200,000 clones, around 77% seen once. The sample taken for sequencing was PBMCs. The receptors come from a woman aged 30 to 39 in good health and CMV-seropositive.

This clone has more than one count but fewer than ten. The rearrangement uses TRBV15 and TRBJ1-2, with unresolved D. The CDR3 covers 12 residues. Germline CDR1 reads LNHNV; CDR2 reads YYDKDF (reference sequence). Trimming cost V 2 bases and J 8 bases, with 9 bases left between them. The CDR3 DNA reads TGTGCCACCAGCAGATCCCAACTCGGCTACACCTTC. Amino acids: CATSRSQLGYTF.

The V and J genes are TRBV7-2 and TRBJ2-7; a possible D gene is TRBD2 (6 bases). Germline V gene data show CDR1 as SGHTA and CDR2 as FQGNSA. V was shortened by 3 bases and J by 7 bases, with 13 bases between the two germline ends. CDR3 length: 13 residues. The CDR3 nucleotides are TGTGCCAGCAGCTTGGGGCTCCGGGAGGAGCAGTACTTC. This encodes CASSLGLREEQYF.

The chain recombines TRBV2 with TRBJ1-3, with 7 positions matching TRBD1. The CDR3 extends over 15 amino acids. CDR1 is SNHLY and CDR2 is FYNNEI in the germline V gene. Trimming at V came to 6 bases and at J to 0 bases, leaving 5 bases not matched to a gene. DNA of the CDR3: TGTGCCAGCAGAACAGGGGCCCTCTCTGGAAACACCATATATTTT. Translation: CASRTGALSGNTIYF.

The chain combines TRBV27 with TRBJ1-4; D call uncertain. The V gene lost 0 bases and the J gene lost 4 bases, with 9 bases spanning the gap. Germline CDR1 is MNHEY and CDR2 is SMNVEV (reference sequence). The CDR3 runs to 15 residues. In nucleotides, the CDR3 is TGTGCCAGCAGTTTATCGGGCAGCTTTAATGAAAAACTGTTTTTT. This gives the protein CASSLSGSFNEKLFF.

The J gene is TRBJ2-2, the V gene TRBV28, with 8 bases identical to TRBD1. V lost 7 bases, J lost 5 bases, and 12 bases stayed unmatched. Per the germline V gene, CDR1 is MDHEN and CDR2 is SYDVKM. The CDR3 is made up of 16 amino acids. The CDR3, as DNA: TGTGCCAGCAACCACCCCGGACAGGGATGGACCGGGGAGCTGTTTTTT. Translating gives CASNHPGQGWTGELFF.

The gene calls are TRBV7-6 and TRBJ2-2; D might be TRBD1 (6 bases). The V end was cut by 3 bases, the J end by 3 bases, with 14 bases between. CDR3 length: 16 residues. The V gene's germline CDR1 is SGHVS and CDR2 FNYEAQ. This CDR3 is CASSLKQGSDTGELFF. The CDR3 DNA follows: TGTGCCAGCAGCTTGAAACAGGGTTCGGACACCGGGGAGCTGTTTTTT. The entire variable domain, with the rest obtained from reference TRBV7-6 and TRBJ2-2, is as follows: GAGVSQSPRYKVTKRGQDVALRCDPISGHVSLYWYRQALGQGPEFLTYFNYEAQQDKSGLPNDRFSAERPEGSISTLTIQRTEQRDSAMYRCASSLKQGSDTGELFFGEGSRLTVL.

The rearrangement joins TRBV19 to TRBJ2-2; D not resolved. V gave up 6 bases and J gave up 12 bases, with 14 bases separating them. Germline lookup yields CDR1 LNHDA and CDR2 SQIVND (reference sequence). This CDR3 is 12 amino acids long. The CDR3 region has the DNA TGTGCCAGTAGCCACACGCCAGTTAAGCTGTTTTTT. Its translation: CASSHTPVKLFF.

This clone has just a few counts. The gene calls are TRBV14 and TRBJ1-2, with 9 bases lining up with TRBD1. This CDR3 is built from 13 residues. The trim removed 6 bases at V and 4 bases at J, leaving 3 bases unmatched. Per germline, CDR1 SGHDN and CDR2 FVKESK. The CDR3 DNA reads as TGTGCCAGCAGTCGGACAGGGGTCTATGGCTACACCTTC. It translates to CASSRTGVYGYTF.

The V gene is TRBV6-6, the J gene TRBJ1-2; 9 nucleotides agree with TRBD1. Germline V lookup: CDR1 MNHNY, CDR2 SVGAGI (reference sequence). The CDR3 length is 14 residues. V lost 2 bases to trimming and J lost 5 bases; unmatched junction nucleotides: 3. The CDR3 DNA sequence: TGTGCCAGCAGTTACCAGGGACAGGGATATGGCTACACCTTC. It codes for CASSYQGQGYGYTF.

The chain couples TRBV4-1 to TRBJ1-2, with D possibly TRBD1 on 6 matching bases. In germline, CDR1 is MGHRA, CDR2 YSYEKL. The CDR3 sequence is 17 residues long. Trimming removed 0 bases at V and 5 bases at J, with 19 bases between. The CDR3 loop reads CASSQDLQGMVGYGYTF. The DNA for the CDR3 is TGCGCCAGCAGCCAAGATCTCCAGGGGATGGTAGGGTATGGCTACACCTTC.

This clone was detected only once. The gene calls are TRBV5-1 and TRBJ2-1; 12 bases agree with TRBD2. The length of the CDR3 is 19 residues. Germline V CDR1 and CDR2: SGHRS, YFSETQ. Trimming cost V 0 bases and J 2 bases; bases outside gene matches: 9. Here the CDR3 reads CASSLVSAGLAGTYNEQFF. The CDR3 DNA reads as TGCGCCAGCAGCTTGGTTTCCGCCGGACTAGCGGGGACCTACAATGAGCAGTTCTTC.

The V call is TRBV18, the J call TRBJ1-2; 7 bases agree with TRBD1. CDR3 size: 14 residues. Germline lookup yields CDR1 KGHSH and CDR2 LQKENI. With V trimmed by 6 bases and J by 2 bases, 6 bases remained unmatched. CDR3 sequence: CASSRDRYNYGYTF. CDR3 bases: TGTGCCAGCTCGAGGGACAGATACAACTATGGCTACACCTTC. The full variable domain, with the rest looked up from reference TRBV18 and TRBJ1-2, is NAGVMQNPRHLVRRRGQEARLRCSPMKGHSHVYWYRQLPEEGLKFMVYLQKENIIDESGMPKERFSAEFPKEGPSILRIQQVVRGDSAAYFCASSRDRYNYGYTFGSGTRLTVV.

CDR3 bases: TGTGCCAGCAGTTTCGACAGGGTTCAGCCCCAGCATTTT. The encoded protein is CASSFDRVQPQHF. The J gene is TRBJ1-5, the V gene TRBV6-6, with 7 positions matching TRBD1. This CDR3 region has 13 residues. Germline loops: CDR1 MNHNY, CDR2 SVGAGI (reference sequence). V dropped 4 bases and J dropped 6; count of bases not matched to a gene: 3.

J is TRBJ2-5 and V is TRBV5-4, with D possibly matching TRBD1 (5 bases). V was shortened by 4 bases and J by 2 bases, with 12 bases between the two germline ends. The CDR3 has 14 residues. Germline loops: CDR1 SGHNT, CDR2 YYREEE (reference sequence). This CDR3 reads CASSPEAGQETQYF. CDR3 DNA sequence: TGTGCCAGCAGCCCCGAAGCAGGGCAAGAGACCCAGTACTTC.

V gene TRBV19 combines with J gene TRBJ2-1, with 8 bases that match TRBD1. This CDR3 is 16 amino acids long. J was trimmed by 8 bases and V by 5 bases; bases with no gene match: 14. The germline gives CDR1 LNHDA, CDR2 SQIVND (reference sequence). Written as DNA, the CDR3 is TGTGCCAGTAGTCAAAGGAACAGGGGGAATGCCGATGAGCAGTTCTTC. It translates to CASSQRNRGNADEQFF.

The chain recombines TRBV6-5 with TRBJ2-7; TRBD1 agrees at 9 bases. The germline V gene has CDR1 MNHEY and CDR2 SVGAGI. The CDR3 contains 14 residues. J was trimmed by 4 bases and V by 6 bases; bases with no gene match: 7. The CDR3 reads CASRLTGGLYEQYF. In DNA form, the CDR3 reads TGTGCCAGCAGGCTCACAGGGGGCTTGTACGAGCAGTACTTC.

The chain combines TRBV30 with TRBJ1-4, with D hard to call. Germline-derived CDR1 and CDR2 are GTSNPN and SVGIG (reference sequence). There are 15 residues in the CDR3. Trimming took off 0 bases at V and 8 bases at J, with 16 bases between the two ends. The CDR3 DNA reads TGTGCCTGGAGTGTACAGCGGCTAAGCCCAGAAAAACTGTTTTTT. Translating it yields CAWSVQRLSPEKLFF.

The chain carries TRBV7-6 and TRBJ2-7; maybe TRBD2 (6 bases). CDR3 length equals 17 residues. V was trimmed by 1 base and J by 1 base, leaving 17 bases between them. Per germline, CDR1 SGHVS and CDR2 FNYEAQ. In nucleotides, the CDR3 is TGTGCCAGCAGCTTAGAGGCCCCTAGCGACTCATCCTACGAGCAGTACTTC. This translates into CASSLEAPSDSSYEQYF.

The CDR3 DNA reads TGTGCCAGCAGTGAACCGAGACAGAACACTGAAGCTTTCTTT. Translated: CASSEPRQNTEAFF. The V gene is TRBV25-1, the J gene TRBJ1-1; D remains unclear. Germline V CDR1 and CDR2: MGHDK, SYGVNS. The CDR3 consists of 14 residues. Trimming pared 2 bases from V and 1 base from J, leaving 8 bases between.

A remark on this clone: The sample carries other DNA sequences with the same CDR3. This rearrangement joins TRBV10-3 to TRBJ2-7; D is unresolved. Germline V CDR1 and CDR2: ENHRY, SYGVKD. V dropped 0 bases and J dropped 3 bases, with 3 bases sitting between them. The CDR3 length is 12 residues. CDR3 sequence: CAISESSYEQYF. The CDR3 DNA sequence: TGTGCCATCAGTGAGTCGAGCTACGAGCAGTACTTC.

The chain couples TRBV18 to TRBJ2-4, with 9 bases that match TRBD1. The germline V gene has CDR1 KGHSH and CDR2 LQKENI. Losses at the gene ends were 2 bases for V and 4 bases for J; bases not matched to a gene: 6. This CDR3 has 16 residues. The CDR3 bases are TGTGCCAGCTCACCAGGGGGACAGGGTTTAAAAAACATTCAGTACTTC. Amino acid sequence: CASSPGGQGLKNIQYF.

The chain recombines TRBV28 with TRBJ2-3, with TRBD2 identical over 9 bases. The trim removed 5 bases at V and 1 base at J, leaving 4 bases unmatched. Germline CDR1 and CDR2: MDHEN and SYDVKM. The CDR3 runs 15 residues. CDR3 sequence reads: CASSGGGVGTDTQYF. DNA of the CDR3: TGTGCCAGCAGTGGCGGGGGGGTCGGCACAGATACGCAGTATTTT. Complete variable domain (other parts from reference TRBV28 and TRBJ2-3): DVKVTQSSRYLVKRTGEKVFLECVQDMDHENMFWYRQDPGLGLRLIYFSYDVKMKEKGDIPEGYSVSREKKERFSLILESASTNQTSMYLCASSGGGVGTDTQYFGPGTRLTVL.

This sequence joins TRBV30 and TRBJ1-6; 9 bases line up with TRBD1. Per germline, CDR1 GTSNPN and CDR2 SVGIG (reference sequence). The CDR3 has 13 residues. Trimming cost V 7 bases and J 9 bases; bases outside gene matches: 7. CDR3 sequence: CAFGRDRVSPLHF. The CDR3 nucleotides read TGTGCCTTCGGGCGGGACAGGGTTTCACCCCTCCACTTT.